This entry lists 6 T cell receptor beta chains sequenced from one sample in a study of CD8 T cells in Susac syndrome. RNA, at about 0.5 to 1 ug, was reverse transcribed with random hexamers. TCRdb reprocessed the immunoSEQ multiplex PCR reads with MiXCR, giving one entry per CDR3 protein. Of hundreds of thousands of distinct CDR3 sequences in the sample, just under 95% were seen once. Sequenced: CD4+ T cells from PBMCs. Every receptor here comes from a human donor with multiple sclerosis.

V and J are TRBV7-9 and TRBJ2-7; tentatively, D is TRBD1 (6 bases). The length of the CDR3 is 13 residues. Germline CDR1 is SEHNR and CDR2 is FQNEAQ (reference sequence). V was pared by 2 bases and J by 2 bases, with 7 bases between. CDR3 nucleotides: TGTGCCAGCAGCTTACGGGACACCTACGAGCAGTACGTC. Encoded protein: CASSLRDTYEQYV.

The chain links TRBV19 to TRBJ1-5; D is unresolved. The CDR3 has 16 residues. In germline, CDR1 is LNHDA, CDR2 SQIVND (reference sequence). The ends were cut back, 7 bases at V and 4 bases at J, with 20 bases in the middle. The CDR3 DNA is TGTGCCAGTACCCGACCCGGGGATCCGGGAAATCAGCCCCAGCATTTT. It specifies CASTRPGDPGNQPQHF.

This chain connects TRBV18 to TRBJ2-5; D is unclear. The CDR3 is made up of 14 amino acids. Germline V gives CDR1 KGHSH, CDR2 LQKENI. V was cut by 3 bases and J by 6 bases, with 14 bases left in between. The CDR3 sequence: CASSPSTPTKTQYF. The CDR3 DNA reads TGTGCCAGCTCACCCTCAACGCCCACCAAGACCCAGTACTTC.

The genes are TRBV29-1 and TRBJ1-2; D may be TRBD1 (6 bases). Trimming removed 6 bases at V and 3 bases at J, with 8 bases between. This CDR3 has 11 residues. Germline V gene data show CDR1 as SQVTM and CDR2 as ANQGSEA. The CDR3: CSVDRDYGYTF. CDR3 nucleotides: TGCAGCGTGGACAGAGACTATGGCTACACCTTC.

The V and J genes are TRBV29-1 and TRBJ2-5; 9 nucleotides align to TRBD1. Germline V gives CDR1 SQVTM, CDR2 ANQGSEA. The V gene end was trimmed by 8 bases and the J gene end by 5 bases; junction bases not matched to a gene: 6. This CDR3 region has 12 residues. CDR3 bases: TGCAGCCTCGGACAGGGGAGGGAGACCCAGTACTTC. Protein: CSLGQGRETQYF.

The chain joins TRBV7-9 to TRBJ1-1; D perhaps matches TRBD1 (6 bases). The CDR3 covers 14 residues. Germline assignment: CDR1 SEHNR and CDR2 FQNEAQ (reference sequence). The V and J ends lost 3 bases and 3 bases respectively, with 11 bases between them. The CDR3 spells CASSFVRGYTEAFF. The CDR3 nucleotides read TGTGCCAGCAGCTTCGTCAGGGGTTACACTGAAGCTTTCTTT.